A selection of T cell receptor beta chains follows, all from one sample in a study of blood T cell repertoires in COVID-19. TCRdb keeps only in-frame clones here, not all; method: immunoSEQ multiplex PCR. The repertoire holds 70,000 to 90,000 clones, 80% to 90% seen once, with 15% to 20% in the top ten. Sample: peripheral blood. The receptors stem from a woman in her sixties with acute or convalescent COVID-19. Each CDR3 is given with its conserved first and last residue. D genes are given only for firm matches. Clone size, where shown, is once, few, many, or a class for clones that have expanded.

v_gene: TRBV10-3; d_gene: TRBD1; abundance: NA; j_gene: TRBJ1-2; CDR3nt: TGTGCCATCCGGGTGGGGGCAGGGGGCTTGGACTATGGCTACACCTTC; CDR3aa: CAIRVGAGGLDYGYTF
v_gene: TRBV29-1; d_gene: TRBD1; abundance: NA; j_gene: TRBJ2-2; CDR3nt: TGCAGCGCCGGGACAGCTTACACCGGGGAGCTGTTTTTT; CDR3aa: CSAGTAYTGELFF
v_gene: TRBV18; d_gene: TRBD1; abundance: NA; j_gene: TRBJ1-4; CDR3nt: TGTGCCAGCTCACCAGCGGACAGGGGTGAAAAACTGTTTTTT; CDR3aa: CASSPADRGEKLFF
v_gene: TRBV7-9; d_gene: NA; abundance: many; j_gene: TRBJ1-4; CDR3nt: TGTGCCAGCCGAGTAAATAATGAAAAACTGTTTTTT; CDR3aa: CASRVNNEKLFF
v_gene: TRBV3-1/TRBV3-2; d_gene: NA; abundance: NA; j_gene: TRBJ2-2; CDR3nt: TGTGCCAGCAGCCAATTCGCGGGGGCCGGCACCGGGGAGCTGTTTTTT; CDR3aa: CASSQFAGAGTGELFF
v_gene: TRBV18; d_gene: TRBD2; abundance: NA; j_gene: TRBJ2-1; CDR3nt: TGTGCCAGCTCACCAGTATCAACGGGCGGGGGGGCCTATGAGCAGTTCTTC; CDR3aa: CASSPVSTGGGAYEQFF
v_gene: TRBV6-5; d_gene: NA; abundance: NA; j_gene: TRBJ1-5; CDR3nt: TGTGCCACATCAATGTGGGGGCCAAGTCAGCCCCAGCATTTT; CDR3aa: CATSMWGPSQPQHF
v_gene: TRBV18; d_gene: TRBD1; abundance: once; j_gene: TRBJ1-2; CDR3nt: TGTGCCAGCTCACCCCGAGGACAGGGGTATGGCTACACCTTC; CDR3aa: CASSPRGQGYGYTF
v_gene: TRBV5-1; d_gene: TRBD2; abundance: once; j_gene: TRBJ2-3; CDR3nt: TGCGCCAGCAGCTTGGTCACTAGCGGGGGGGATACGCAGTATTTT; CDR3aa: CASSLVTSGGDTQYF
v_gene: TRBV29-1; d_gene: TRBD1; abundance: once; j_gene: TRBJ1-2; CDR3nt: TGCAGCGTTGGGGACAGAGCCTCGGTGTATGGCTACACCTTC; CDR3aa: CSVGDRASVYGYTF
v_gene: TRBV20-1; d_gene: NA; abundance: NA; j_gene: TRBJ1-5; CDR3nt: TGCAGTGCTAGTCATGACAGAAACAATCAGCCCCAGCATTTT; CDR3aa: CSASHDRNNQPQHF
v_gene: TRBV24-1; d_gene: NA; abundance: NA; j_gene: TRBJ1-1; CDR3nt: TGTGCCACCAGTGGCCGGTTGAACACTGAAGCTTTCTTT; CDR3aa: CATSGRLNTEAFF
v_gene: TRBV7-9; d_gene: TRBD2; abundance: few; j_gene: TRBJ2-3; CDR3nt: TGTGCCAGCAGCTTGCGGACTAGCGGGGGAGATACGCAGTATTTT; CDR3aa: CASSLRTSGGDTQYF
v_gene: TRBV6-1; d_gene: TRBD1; abundance: NA; j_gene: TRBJ1-5; CDR3nt: TGTGCCAGCAGTGAAGAGGGGACAGGGGGCGCTCAGCCCCAGCATTTT; CDR3aa: CASSEEGTGGAQPQHF
v_gene: TRBV9; d_gene: NA; abundance: few; j_gene: TRBJ1-5; CDR3nt: TGTGCCAGCAGCGACGGGCGGGAGGGGGGCTTCAATCAGCCCCAGCATTTT; CDR3aa: CASSDGREGGFNQPQHF
v_gene: TRBV19; d_gene: TRBD1; abundance: NA; j_gene: TRBJ1-2; CDR3nt: TGTGCCAGTAGTAGGACAGGCCCAAACTATGGCTACACCTTC; CDR3aa: CASSRTGPNYGYTF
v_gene: TRBV6-1; d_gene: TRBD2; abundance: NA; j_gene: TRBJ2-2; CDR3nt: TGTGCCAGCAGTGAAGGGACTAGCGGGGGGCCAGACACCGGGGAGCTGTTTTTT; CDR3aa: CASSEGTSGGPDTGELFF
v_gene: TRBV19; d_gene: NA; abundance: NA; j_gene: TRBJ1-5; CDR3nt: TGTGCCAGTAGTGGGGCCAGTAGCAATCAGCCCCAGCATTTT; CDR3aa: CASSGASSNQPQHF
v_gene: TRBV5-1; d_gene: NA; abundance: NA; j_gene: TRBJ1-1; CDR3nt: TGCGCCAGCAGCTTGTCCAGGGTGGCTGAAGCTTTCTTT; CDR3aa: CASSLSRVAEAFF
v_gene: TRBV4-3; d_gene: NA; abundance: NA; j_gene: TRBJ1-4; CDR3nt: TGCGCCAGCAGCCAAGATAACGGCGGGTCGAGGGAAAAACTGTTTTTT; CDR3aa: CASSQDNGGSREKLFF
v_gene: TRBV5-6; d_gene: TRBD1; abundance: NA; j_gene: TRBJ1-2; CDR3nt: TGTGCCAGCAGCCCGGGACAGGGGCGGAGTGGCTACACCTTC; CDR3aa: CASSPGQGRSGYTF
v_gene: TRBV7-3; d_gene: NA; abundance: once; j_gene: TRBJ2-5; CDR3nt: TGTGCCAGCAGCCGGGGGGCCCAAGAGACCCAGTACTTC; CDR3aa: CASSRGAQETQYF
v_gene: TRBV6-5; d_gene: NA; abundance: NA; j_gene: TRBJ1-2; CDR3nt: TGTGCCAGCAGTATCCTATTACAGGGACATGGCTACACCTTC; CDR3aa: CASSILLQGHGYTF
v_gene: TRBV19; d_gene: TRBD2; abundance: NA; j_gene: TRBJ2-3; CDR3nt: TGTGCCAGTAGTATGGGGCGGGGGTCAGATACGCAGTATTTT; CDR3aa: CASSMGRGSDTQYF
v_gene: TRBV15; d_gene: TRBD1; abundance: NA; j_gene: TRBJ2-2; CDR3nt: TGTGCCACCAGCAGCGACTATGCCGGGACAGATACGAACACCGGGGAGCTGTTTTTT; CDR3aa: CATSSDYAGTDTNTGELFF